The rows below give T cell receptor beta chains drawn from one sample of a study of human T cells and chemical hapten exposure. Using its own MiXCR run on the RACE reads, TCRdb lists one record per CDR3 protein. Found here are some 250,000 distinct CDR3 sequences, over 7.5% of them singletons; the top ten hold 1.2%. Source: whole blood, taken in connection with sensitization to the hapten diphenylcyclopropenone (DPC). These receptor sequences come from a man aged 18-30 years with alopecia areata. Some clones in this sample may be carry-over from other donors' samples. Each CDR3 is given without its conserved first and last residue.

V	J	length	CDR3
TRBV4-1	TRBJ2-1	14	ASSPTSGVSYNEQF
TRBV20-1	TRBJ1-6	13	SAVYPGQDNSPLH
TRBV20-1	TRBJ1-1	14	SARDPQGTLNTEAF
TRBV11-3	TRBJ2-5	13	ASSLPPSGVETQY
TRBV7-9	TRBJ1-1	14	ASSFPPGHLNTEAF
TRBV4-2	TRBJ2-5	15	ASSQGTSGTGEETQY
TRBV6-2/TRBV6-3	TRBJ1-2	11	ASSYSELYGYT
TRBV2	TRBJ2-3	13	ASREGLAVEDTQY
TRBV6-5	TRBJ1-1	11	ASSPGLLTEAF
TRBV9	TRBJ1-5	13	ASSPSRFSNQPQH
TRBV29-1	TRBJ2-5	15	SVEESGGLAGWATQY
TRBV2	TRBJ1-2	13	ASSEVHGGQRGYT
TRBV5-1	TRBJ1-1	12	ASSAGQGYTEAF
TRBV28	TRBJ1-4	11	ASWVGSNEKLF
TRBV25-1	TRBJ2-2	12	ASTFNRGTGELF
TRBV6-5	TRBJ2-7	13	ASSYSGRGVYEQY
TRBV4-2	TRBJ1-5	10	ASSQDYQPQH
TRBV7-9	TRBJ2-3	13	ASSERRGRTDTQY
TRBV6-2/TRBV6-3	TRBJ1-2	13	ASSYPASPAYGYT
TRBV4-2	TRBJ2-5	13	ASSQDRPGQETQY
TRBV11-2	TRBJ2-5	13	ASSQRQAPEETQY
TRBV7-3	TRBJ1-2	11	ASSQGQGYGYT
TRBV20-1	TRBJ1-4	11	SARAGVQEKLF
TRBV7-6	TRBJ1-2	9	ASSLDQTYT
TRBV4-1	TRBJ2-6	16	ASSQIPRTASGANVLT
TRBV20-1	TRBJ2-1	11	SEQGAVYNEQF
TRBV20-1	TRBJ1-5	12	SARDRRINQPQH
TRBV6-6	TRBJ2-3	12	ASSPDGSTDTQY
TRBV29-1	TRBJ2-2	11	SVEGQGAGELF
TRBV13	TRBJ2-1	10	ASSSRGHEQF
TRBV5-1	TRBJ1-2	12	ASSLDPSGGGYT
TRBV6-6	TRBJ2-6	11	ASSYSGANVLT
TRBV21-1	TRBJ2-1	13	ASSWTGQTYNEQF
TRBV27	TRBJ1-1	12	ASSSWGRRTEAF
TRBV2	TRBJ1-1	14	ASSEQGRLRNTEAF
TRBV12-3/TRBV12-4	TRBJ1-1	13	ASSYGQGYNTEAF
TRBV7-9	TRBJ2-7	11	ASSLATGYEQY
TRBV6-5	TRBJ1-1	12	ASTTPGRGTEAF
TRBV6-2/TRBV6-3	TRBJ1-6	14	ASSYPPSRGNSPLH
TRBV7-2	TRBJ1-2	14	ASSLARDRGDYGYT
TRBV5-6	TRBJ2-1	13	ASSLDPGGYNEQF
TRBV6-5	TRBJ1-2	15	ASRRGTGESYVYGYT
TRBV10-3	TRBJ1-1	15	AISESLTGNRNTEAF
TRBV6-6	TRBJ1-3	14	ASSRGGLLSGNTIY
TRBV4-1	TRBJ1-3	15	ASSQDRLGLSGNTIY
TRBV4-1	TRBJ1-5	14	ASSQEGTGGLQPQH
TRBV6-5	TRBJ1-6	13	ASRETQGAASPLH
TRBV4-1	TRBJ1-5	13	ASSQDRAGHQPQH
TRBV4-3	TRBJ1-3	13	ASSQGISSGNTIY
TRBV6-1	TRBJ1-3	13	ASSEGPRSGNTIY